Listed here are 3 T cell receptor beta chains from one sample, sequenced in a study of blood T cell repertoires in COVID-19. Generated by immunoSEQ multiplex PCR, the TCRdb table keeps only in-frame clones and is missing some. The sample contains roughly 140,000 clones, under 85% of which appear only once. Sequences were obtained from PBMCs or T cells enriched from blood (not recorded which). These TCRs come from a woman aged 18-29 years who had been exposed to COVID-19.

The chain employs TRBV4-2 and TRBJ2-1, with 11 nucleotides matching TRBD2. V trimming: 4 bases; J trimming: 4 bases; junction bases outside the gene matches: 6. Looked up from germline, CDR1 is LGHNA and CDR2 is YNFKEQ. The CDR3 consists of 16 residues. CDR3 coding DNA: TGTGCCAGCAGCCGCCAATTAGCGGGAGGGTACAATGAGCAGTTCTTC. Its translation: CASSRQLAGGYNEQFF.

The gene calls are TRBV3-1 (or the pseudogene TRBV3-2) and TRBJ1-4; 10 bases line up with TRBD1. The CDR3 is 16 residues long. Trimming at V came to 1 base and at J to 8 bases, leaving 7 bases not matched to a gene. The germline V gene encodes CDR1 LGHDT and CDR2 YNNKEL (reference sequence). DNA for the CDR3: TGTGCCAGCAGCCAAGCTGGACAGGGGGGTTTGGAAAAACTGTTTTTT. It is translated as CASSQAGQGGLEKLFF.

The chain is built from TRBV28 and TRBJ1-5, with D possibly being TRBD1 (5 bases). The CDR3 is made up of 16 amino acids. V shed 1 base and J shed 4 bases, with 14 bases lying between them. Germline values: CDR1 MDHEN, CDR2 SYDVKM. This CDR3 reads CASSLYFWGANQPQHF. The CDR3 DNA sequence: TGTGCCAGCAGTTTATACTTCTGGGGCGCGAATCAGCCCCAGCATTTT.